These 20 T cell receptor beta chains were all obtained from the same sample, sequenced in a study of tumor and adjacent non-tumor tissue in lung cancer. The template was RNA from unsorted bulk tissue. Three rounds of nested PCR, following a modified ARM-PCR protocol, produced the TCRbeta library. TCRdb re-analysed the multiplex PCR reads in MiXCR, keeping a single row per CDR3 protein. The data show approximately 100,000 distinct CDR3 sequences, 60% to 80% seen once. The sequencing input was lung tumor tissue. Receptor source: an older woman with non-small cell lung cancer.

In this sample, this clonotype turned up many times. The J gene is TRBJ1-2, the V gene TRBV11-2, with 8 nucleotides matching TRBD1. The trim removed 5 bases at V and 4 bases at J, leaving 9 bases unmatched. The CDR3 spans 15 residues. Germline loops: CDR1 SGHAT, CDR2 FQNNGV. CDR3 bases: TGTGCCAGCAGCCCACAGGGGGAGCTAGGCTATGGCTACACCTTC. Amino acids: CASSPQGELGYGYTF.

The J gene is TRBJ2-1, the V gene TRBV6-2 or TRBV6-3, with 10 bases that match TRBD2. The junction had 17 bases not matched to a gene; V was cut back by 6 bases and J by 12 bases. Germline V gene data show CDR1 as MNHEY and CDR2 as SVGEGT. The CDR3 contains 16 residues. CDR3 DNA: TGTGCCAGCAGCCGATTCAGCGGGGGGGCCCGAGGTGGGCAGTTCTTC. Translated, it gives CASSRFSGGARGGQFF.

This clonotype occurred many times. The CDR3 sequence is CASSYLRDTDTQYF. CDR3 DNA: TGTGCCAGCAGTTATCTCAGGGACACAGATACGCAGTATTTT. V and J are TRBV6-2 or TRBV6-3 and TRBJ2-3, with D maybe TRBD1 (5 bases). The CDR3 consists of 14 residues. Trimming removed 3 bases from V and 2 bases from J, with 9 bases in between. CDR1 and CDR2 (germline): MNHEY, SVGEGT.

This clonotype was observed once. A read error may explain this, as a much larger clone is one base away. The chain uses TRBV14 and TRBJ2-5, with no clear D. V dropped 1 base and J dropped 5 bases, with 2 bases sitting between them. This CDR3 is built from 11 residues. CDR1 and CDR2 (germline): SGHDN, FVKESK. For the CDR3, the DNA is TGTGCCAGCAGCCAAGCTGAGACCCAGTACTTC. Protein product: CASSQAETQYF.

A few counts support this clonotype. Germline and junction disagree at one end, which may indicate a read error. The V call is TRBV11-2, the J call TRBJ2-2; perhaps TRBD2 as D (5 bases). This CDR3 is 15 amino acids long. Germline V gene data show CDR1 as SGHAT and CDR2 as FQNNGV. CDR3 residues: CASSWGVASPGELLF. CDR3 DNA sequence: TGTGCCAGTAGCTGGGGAGTGGCTTCGCCCGGGGAGCTGCTTTTT.

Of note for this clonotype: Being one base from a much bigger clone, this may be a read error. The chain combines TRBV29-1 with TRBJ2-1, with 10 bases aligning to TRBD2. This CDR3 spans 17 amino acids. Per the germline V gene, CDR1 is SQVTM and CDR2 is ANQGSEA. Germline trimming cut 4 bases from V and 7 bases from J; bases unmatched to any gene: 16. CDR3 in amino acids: CSVGPLSGAGGPNEQFF. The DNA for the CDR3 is TGCAGCGTTGGACCCCTAAGTGGAGCGGGGGGGCCGAATGAGCAGTTCTTC.

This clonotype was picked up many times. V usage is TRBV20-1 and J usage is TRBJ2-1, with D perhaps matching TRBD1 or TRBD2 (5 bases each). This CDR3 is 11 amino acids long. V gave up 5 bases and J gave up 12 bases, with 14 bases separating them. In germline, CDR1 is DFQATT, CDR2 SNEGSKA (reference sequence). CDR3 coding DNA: TGCAGTGCTGGTCTGGGGACGCCGCAGTTCTTC. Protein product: CSAGLGTPQFF.

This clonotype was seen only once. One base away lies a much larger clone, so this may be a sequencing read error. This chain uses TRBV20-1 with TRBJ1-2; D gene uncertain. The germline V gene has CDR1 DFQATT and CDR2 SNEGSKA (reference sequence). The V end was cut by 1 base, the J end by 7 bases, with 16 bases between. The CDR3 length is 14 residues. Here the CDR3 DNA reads TGCAGTGCTAGAGTCTCGGGAGAGGGTTTTGGCTACACCTTC. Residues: CSARVSGEGFGYTF.

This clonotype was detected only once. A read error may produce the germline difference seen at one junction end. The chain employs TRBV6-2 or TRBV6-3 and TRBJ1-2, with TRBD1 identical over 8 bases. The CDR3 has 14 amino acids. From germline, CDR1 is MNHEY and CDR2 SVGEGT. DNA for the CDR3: TGTACCAGCAGGGAACCGGGACAGGAATATGGCTACACCTTC. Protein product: CTSREPGQEYGYTF.

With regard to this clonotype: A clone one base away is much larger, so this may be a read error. The CDR3 nucleotides are TGTGCCAGCAGTGAACAGGGACAGGGCCAAGATACCCAGTACTTC. It encodes CASSEQGQGQDTQYF. The V and J genes are TRBV6-1 and TRBJ2-5; 9 bases map to TRBD1. This CDR3 has 15 residues. From germline, CDR1 is MNHNS and CDR2 SASEGT.

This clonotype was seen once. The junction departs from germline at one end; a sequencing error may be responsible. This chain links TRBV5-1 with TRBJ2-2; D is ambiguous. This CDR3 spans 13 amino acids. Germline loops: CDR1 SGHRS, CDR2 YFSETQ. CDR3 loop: CAGSPLNSGELFF. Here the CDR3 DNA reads TGCGCCGGCAGCCCGTTAAACAGTGGGGAGCTGTTTTTT.

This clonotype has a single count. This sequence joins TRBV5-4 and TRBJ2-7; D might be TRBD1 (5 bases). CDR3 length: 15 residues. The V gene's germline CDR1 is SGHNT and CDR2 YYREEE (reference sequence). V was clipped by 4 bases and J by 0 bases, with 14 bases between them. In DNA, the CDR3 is TGTGCCAGCAGCCTTCAGAGACAGATCTCCTACGAGCAGTACTTC. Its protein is CASSLQRQISYEQYF.

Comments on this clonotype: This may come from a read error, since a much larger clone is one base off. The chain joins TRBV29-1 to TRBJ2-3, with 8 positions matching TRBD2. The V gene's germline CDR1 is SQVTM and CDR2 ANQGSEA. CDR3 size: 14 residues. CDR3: CTIQGSGNTNTQYF. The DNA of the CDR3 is TGCACCATACAGGGTAGCGGGAACACAAATACGCAGTATTTT.

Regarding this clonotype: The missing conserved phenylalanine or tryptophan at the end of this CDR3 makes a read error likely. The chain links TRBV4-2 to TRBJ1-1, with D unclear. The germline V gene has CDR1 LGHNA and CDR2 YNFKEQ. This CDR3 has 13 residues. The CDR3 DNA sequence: TGTGCCAGCAGCCAAGACATGAACACTGTAGCTTTCATT. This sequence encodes CASSQDMNTVAFI.

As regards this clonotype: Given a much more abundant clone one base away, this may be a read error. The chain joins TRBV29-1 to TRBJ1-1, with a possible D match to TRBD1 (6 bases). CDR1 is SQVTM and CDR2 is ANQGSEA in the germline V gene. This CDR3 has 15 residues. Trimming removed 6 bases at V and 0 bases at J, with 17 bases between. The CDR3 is CSVRTGTLMNTEAFF. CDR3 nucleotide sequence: TGCAGCGTCCGTACCGGGACATTGATGAACACTGAAGCTTTCTTT.

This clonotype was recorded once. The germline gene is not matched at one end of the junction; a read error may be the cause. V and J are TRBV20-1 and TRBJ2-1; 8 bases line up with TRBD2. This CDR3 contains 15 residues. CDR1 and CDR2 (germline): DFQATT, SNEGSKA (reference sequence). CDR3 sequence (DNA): TGCAGTATTTCTAGCGGGTCGAGCTCCTACAACGAGCAGTTCTTC. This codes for CSISSGSSSYNEQFF.

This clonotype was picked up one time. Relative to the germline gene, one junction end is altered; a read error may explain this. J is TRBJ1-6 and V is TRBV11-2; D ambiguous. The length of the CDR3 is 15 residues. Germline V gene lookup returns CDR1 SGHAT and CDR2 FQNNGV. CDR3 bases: TGTGCCAGCAGCTTACAGCCTAGCCCGAATTCATCCCTCCACTTT. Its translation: CASSLQPSPNSSLHF.

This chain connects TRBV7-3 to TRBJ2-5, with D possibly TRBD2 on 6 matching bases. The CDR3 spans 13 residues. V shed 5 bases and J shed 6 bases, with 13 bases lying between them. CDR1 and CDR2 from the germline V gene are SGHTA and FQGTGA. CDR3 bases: TGTGCCAGCAGCAAAGGAGGGGAGAAGACCCAGTACTTC. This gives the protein CASSKGGEKTQYF.

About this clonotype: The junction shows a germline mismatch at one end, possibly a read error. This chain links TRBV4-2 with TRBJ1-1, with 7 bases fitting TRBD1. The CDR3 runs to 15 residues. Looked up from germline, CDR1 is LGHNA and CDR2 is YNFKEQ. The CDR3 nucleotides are TGTGCCAGCAGCCCCCCGGCAGGGGGGAACACTGAGGCTTTCTTT. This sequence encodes CASSPPAGGNTEAFF.

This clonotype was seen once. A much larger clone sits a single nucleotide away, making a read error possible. CDR3 nucleotides: TGCGCCAGCAGTCACGTGGCTAGCCGTACCGGGGGGCTGTTTTTT. This sequence encodes CASSHVASRTGGLFF. V and J are TRBV4-1 and TRBJ2-2; D perhaps matches TRBD2 (6 bases). The germline V gene encodes CDR1 MGHRA and CDR2 YSYEKL. The CDR3 is made up of 15 amino acids.